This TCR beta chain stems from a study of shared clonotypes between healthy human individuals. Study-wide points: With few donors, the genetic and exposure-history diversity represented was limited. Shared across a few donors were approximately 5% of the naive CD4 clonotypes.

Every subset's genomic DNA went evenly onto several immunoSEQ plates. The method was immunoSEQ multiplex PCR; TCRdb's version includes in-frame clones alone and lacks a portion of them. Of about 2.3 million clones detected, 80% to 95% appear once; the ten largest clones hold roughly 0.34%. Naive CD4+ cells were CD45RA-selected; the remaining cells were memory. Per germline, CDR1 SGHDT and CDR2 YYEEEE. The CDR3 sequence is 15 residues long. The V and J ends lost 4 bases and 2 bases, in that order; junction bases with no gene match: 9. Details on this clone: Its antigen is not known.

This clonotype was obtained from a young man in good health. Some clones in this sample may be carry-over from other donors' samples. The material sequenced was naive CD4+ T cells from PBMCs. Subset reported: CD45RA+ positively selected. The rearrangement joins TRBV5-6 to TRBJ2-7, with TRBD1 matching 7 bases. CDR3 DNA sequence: TGTGCCAGCAGCCCGGGACAGCGCCGGGCCTACGAGCAGTACTTC. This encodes CASSPGQRRAYEQYF.